The TCR beta chain described here comes from a study of PD-1 blockade in classical Hodgkin lymphoma. The time point was: newly diagnosed, previously untreated cHL patient sample. General observations from the study: The repertoire differences lack a defined cause, possibly disease activity or prior therapy.

V was clipped by 6 bases and J by 3 bases; unmatched bases: 11. The length of the CDR3 is 15 residues. Germline CDR1 reads MDHEN; CDR2 reads SYDVKM. This clone was detected once. The target antigen is unknown. Clones were sequenced by immunoSEQ multiplex PCR, and TCRdb holds only the in-frame ones, with some missing. The table has roughly 70,000 clones, 93% seen once. Sequencing was done on a sample of peripheral blood mononuclear cells (PBMCs). This clonotype was obtained from a human donor with classical Hodgkin lymphoma. V usage is TRBV28 and J usage is TRBJ2-7, with 7 bases that match TRBD2. CDR3 region: CASSTAGLTFYEQYF. CDR3 nucleotide sequence: TGTGCCAGCAGCACGGCGGGACTAACTTTCTACGAGCAGTACTTC.